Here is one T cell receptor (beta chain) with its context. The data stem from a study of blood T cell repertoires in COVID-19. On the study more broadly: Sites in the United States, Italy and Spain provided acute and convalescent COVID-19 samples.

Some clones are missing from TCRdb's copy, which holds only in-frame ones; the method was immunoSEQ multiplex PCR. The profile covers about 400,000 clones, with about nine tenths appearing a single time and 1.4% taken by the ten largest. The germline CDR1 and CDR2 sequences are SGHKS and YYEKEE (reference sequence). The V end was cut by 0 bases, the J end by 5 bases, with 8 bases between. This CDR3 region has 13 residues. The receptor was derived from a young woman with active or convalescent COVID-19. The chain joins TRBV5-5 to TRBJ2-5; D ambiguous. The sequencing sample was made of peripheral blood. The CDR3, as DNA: TGTGCCAGCAGCTTGGAAGCTAAGGAGACCCAGTACTTC. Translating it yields CASSLEAKETQYF.